This T cell receptor (beta chain) was sequenced during a study of early T cells in non-severe SARS-CoV-2 infection (dated by TCRdb to about 2021). Regarding the research as a whole: Bulk RNA from unsorted whole blood was used for TCR sequencing, so alpha and beta chains could not be paired. Results the study describes overall, beyond this receptor: Matching against VDJdb was skewed toward anti-spike CD8 responses, likely underestimated virus-specific expansions, and missed private and CD4 specificities.

Comments on this clonotype: Its antigen is not yet known. No base-level quality is on record; no much larger clone is a single base apart.

Receptors were amplified or captured by 5' RACE. Reads for this sample came from a NextSeq 500. In the TCR library protocol, unique molecular identifiers were attached to individual cDNA molecules to correct for PCR bias and sequencing error. Both TCR alpha and beta chains were sequenced, and tight co-correlation was observed between alpha and beta sequence abundances in each sample. For the original study's pipeline: Decombinator V4 was used to annotate TCR sequences for V gene, J gene and CDR3. Expanded TCRs were defined as changing significantly between any two time points under a Poisson model with p below 0.0001. TCR abundances were normalised to the total number of TCRs sequenced per sample and were expressed as counts per million. TRAV1-2 paired with TRAJ12, TRAJ20 or TRAJ33 defined MAIT TCRs, while TRAV10 paired with TRAJ18 defined iNKT TCRs. A search of VDJdb, accessed on 1 November 2021, was run for TCRs annotated to CMV, EBV and SARS-CoV-2, with TCRs annotated for multiple antigens excluded. The public sequencing data were trimmed at Q25 with fastp and processed into clonotypes with MiXCR by TCRdb, which kept only in-frame beta chains. Each CDR3 protein gets just one entry, which takes the most common genes and DNA from the rows behind it. V and J calls and clone size were set by TCRdb, not the authors. The sample table shows roughly 88,000 distinct CDR3 sequences, and less than 15% are seen once. The ten biggest clones cover under 7.5% of the sample.

Set within a cohort of healthcare workers in London, UK, this nested case-control study involved weekly PCR testing of nasopharyngeal swabs along with blood sampling. Healthcare workers were recruited during the week of the UK lockdown, between 23 and 31 March 2020, and followed weekly for up to roughly 16 weeks. The CDR3 has 15 amino acids, counting the end cysteine and phenylalanine. CDR3 DNA is the only sequence kept; it has 45 bases, read in frame from the first base. The germline V gene (reference sequence) specifies LGHDT as CDR1 and YNNKEL as CDR2. Cut back by 4 bases and 2 bases, the V and J ends lie 14 bases apart.

The sample comprised whole blood. The chain is made from TRBV3-1 and TRBJ1-1; the D gene identity is not certain. The source is an adult who was a healthcare worker with PCR-confirmed SARS-CoV-2 infection or an uninfected control (not recorded which). The DNA reads as follows: TGTGCCAGCAGCCCGGCGTCGGCGAGAAACACTGAAGCTTTCTTT. Its product reads: CASSPASARNTEAFF.